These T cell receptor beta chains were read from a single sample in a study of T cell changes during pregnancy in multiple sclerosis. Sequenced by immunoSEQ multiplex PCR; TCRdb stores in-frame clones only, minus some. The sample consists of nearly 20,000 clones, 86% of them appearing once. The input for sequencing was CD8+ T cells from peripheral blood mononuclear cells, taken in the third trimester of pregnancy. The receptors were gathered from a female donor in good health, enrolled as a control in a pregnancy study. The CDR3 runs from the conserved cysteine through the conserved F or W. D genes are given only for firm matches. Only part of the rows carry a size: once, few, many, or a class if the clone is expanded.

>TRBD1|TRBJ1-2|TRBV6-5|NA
TGTGCCAGTATGGGACAGGGAGAATATGGCTACACCTTC
CASMGQGEYGYTF
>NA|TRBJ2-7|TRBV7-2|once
TGTGCCAGCAGCTCCCCGACAGAGTACGAGCAGTACTTC
CASSSPTEYEQYF
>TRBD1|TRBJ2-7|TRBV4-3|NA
TGCGCCAGCAGCCCGGGACAGTCCTACGAGCAGTACTTC
CASSPGQSYEQYF
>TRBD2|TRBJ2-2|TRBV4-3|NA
TGCGCCAGCGGTGGGCTAGCGGGGGGTATAGCCGGGGAGCTGTTTTTT
CASGGLAGGIAGELFF
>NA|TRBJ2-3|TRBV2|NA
TGTGCCAGCATCCCGCCAGACACAGATACGCAGTATTTT
CASIPPDTDTQYF
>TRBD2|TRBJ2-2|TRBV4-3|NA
TGCGCCAGCAGCCAATGGGCCCCGGGAGGGGCAGACACCGGGGAGCTGTTTTTT
CASSQWAPGGADTGELFF
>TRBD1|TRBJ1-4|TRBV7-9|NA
TGTGCCAGCAGCTCAGGGACAGGGGTTGAAAAACTGTTTTTT
CASSSGTGVEKLFF
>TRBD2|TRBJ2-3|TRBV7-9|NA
TGTGCCAGCAGTCCGCTAGCGGGGGCCTCGAGGACGCAGTATTTT
CASSPLAGASRTQYF
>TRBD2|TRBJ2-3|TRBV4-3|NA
TGCGCCAGCAGCCAAGATTTGGGCGGGGGGGTAGAAGATACGCAGTATTTT
CASSQDLGGGVEDTQYF
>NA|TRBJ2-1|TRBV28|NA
TGTGCCAGCAGCACGGGGGGCGGAAATGAGCAGTTCTTC
CASSTGGGNEQFF
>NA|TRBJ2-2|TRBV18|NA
TGTGCCAGCTCACCACTTCCTCGGTTGTCGAACACCGGGGAGCTGTTTTTT
CASSPLPRLSNTGELFF
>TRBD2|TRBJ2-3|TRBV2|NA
TGTGCCAGTATAGCGTCCCGAAGCGGGGGCCTCCTCACAGATACGCAGTATTTT
CASIASRSGGLLTDTQYF